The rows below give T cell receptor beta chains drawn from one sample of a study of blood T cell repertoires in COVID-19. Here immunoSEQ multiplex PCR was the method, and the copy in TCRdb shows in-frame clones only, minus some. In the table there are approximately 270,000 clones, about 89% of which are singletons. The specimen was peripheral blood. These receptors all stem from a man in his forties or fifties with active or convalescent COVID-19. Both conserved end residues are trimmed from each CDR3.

CDR3: ASSLRFTLISGANVLT
V: TRBV28

CDR3: ASSQDLAGAANTGELF
V: TRBV4-1

CDR3: ASSPREARNQPQH
V: TRBV7-9

CDR3: ASSLAGFDEKLF
V: TRBV5-4

CDR3: ASSLQGTHEKLF
V: TRBV28

CDR3: ASRLQPSNQPQH
V: TRBV5-1

CDR3: AISEQGIQNYGYT
V: TRBV10-3

CDR3: ASSPDWTGAYGYT
V: TRBV5-4

CDR3: ASSLARSTDTQY
V: TRBV11-2

CDR3: ASSEEQGKGNQPQH
V: TRBV6-1

CDR3: ASSPIAGTDNEKLF
V: TRBV5-1

CDR3: ASSFGRQETQY
V: TRBV11-2

CDR3: ASSGTSEPQETQY
V: TRBV25-1

CDR3: AAGGSSREQY
V: TRBV19

CDR3: ASSPTGTPQAAF
V: TRBV5-1

CDR3: ASSLEGAGTRTDTQY
V: TRBV11-3

CDR3: ASSPDGELYSGNTIY
V: TRBV7-9

CDR3: ASSGELADEQF
V: TRBV6-4

CDR3: ASSLGLSNFYNEQF
V: TRBV5-5

CDR3: AWHPGTSREQY
V: TRBV30

CDR3: ASSYSPPGVYGYT
V: TRBV6-5

CDR3: ASSPPVANEKLF
V: TRBV5-5

CDR3: ASSQEGQGARYEQY
V: TRBV3-1/TRBV3-2

CDR3: ASRRGEDEQF
V: TRBV25-1

CDR3: ASWALQGGGYT
V: TRBV23-1

CDR3: ASSLKAPGRGSNYGYT
V: TRBV7-3

CDR3: ASSFPAEGAYNSPLH
V: TRBV11-3

CDR3: ASSPVEGNTEAF
V: TRBV18

CDR3: ASSVQANTEAF
V: TRBV9

CDR3: ASSEQGDYGYT
V: TRBV2

CDR3: ASSPGTGLNYGYT
V: TRBV14